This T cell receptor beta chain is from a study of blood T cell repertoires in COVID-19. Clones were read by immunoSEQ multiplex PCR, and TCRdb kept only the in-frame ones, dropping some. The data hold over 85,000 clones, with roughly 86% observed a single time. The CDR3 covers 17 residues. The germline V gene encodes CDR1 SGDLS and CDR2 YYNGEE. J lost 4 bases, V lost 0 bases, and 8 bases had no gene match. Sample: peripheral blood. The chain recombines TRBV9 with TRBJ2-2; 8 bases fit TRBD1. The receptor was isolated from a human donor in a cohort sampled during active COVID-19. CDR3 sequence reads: CASSVAQAGGITGELFF. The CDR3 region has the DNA TGTGCCAGCAGCGTAGCTCAAGCAGGGGGCATCACCGGGGAGCTGTTTTTT. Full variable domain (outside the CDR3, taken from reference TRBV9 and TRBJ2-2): DSGVTQTPKHLITATGQRVTLRCSPRSGDLSVYWYQQSLDQGLQFLIQYYNGEERAKGNILERFSAQQFPDLHSELNLSSLELGDSALYFCASSVAQAGGITGELFFGEGSRLTVL.